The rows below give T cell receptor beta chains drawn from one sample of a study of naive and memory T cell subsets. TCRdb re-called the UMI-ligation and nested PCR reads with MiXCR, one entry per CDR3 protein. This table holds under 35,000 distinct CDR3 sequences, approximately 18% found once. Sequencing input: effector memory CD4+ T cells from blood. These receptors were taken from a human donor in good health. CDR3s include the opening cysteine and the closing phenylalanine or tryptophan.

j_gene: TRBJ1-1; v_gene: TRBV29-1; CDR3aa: CSAGDTGPTEAFF
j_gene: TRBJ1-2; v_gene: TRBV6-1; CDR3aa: CASSDPFRGNYGYTF
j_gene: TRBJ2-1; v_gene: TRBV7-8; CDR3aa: CASSFLKGHSSYNEQFF
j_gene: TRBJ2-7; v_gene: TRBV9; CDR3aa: CASSPRGGFYEQYF
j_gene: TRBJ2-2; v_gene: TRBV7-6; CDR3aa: CASSSDKNTGELFF
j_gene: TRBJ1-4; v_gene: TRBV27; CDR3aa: CASSYTSTNEKLFF
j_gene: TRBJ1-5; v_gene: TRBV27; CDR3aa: CASSLFRGSNQPQHF
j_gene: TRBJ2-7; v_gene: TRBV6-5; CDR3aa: CASSRGTGGHEQYF
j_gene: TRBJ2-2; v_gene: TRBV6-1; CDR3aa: CASSEQGQGGAGELFF
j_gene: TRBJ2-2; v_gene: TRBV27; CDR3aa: CASSPRYPGQGDTGELFF
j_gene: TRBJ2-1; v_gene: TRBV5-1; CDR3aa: CASSQEGGDPYNEQFF
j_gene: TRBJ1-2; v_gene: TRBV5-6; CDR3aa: CASTSRTGSYGYTF
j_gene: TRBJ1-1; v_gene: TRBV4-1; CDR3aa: CASSQEYMVFF
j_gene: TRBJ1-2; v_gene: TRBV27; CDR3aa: CASSFAGGGYTF
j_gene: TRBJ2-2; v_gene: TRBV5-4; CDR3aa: CASSLEAGELFF
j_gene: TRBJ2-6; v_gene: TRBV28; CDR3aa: CASSLIIGSTGANVLTF
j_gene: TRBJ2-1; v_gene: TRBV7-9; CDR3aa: CASSPRPPPYNEQFF